These T cell receptor beta chains were read from a single sample in a study of T-cell memory formation after mild COVID-19. TCRdb reprocessed the 5' RACE reads via MiXCR and lists one record per CDR3 protein. Of fewer than 150,000 distinct CDR3 sequences listed, around 15% are singletons. Sequencing input: PBMCs or a T cell subset sorted from them (not recorded which). The receptors derive from an adult woman who had mild COVID-19 (a few samples of this study predate the infection). Cell type and time point are not known. The CDR3 runs from the conserved cysteine through the conserved F or W. Fields, in order: V gene, D gene, J gene, clone size, CDR3 DNA, CDR3 protein. A D gene is named only where the DNA matches it firmly. Size values are once, few and many counts, or a class for expanded clones, and some rows have none.

TRBV5-1,-,TRBJ2-6,few,TGCGCCAGCAGCGCGGGGCACTCTGGGGCCAACGTCCTGACTTTC,CASSAGHSGANVLTF
TRBV15,TRBD2,TRBJ2-1,-,TGTGCCACCAGCCCAAGTCGGGCTAGCGGCCTCAATGAGCAGTTCTTC,CATSPSRASGLNEQFF
TRBV5-1,TRBD2,TRBJ2-1,few,TGCGCCAGCGGGCGAGGGGACAGCGGGGGGGCCGGCAATGAGCAGTTCTTC,CASGRGDSGGAGNEQFF
TRBV7-6,-,TRBJ2-1,many,TGTGCCAGCAGCCCAGGAGAGACGCCCTACAATGAGCAGTTCTTC,CASSPGETPYNEQFF
TRBV7-2,-,TRBJ2-7,-,TGTGCCAGCAGCCAGGACGGAAAGTTCTCCTACGAGCAGTACTTC,CASSQDGKFSYEQYF
TRBV20-1,TRBD2,TRBJ2-5,-,TGCAGTGCTAGAGATGGTGAGACTAGCGGGAGTGTTGCCGAGACCCAGTACTTC,CSARDGETSGSVAETQYF
TRBV15,-,TRBJ2-3,few,TGTGCCACCAGCAGAGACAGGGGTGATACGCAGTATTTT,CATSRDRGDTQYF
TRBV11-2,-,TRBJ2-1,-,TGTGCCAGCAGCCACCCCCTCTACAATGAGCAGTTCTTC,CASSHPLYNEQFF
TRBV5-1,TRBD1,TRBJ2-1,few,TGCGCCTGGAGACAGGGGCATGAGCAGTTCTTC,CAWRQGHEQFF
TRBV3-1,TRBD2,TRBJ2-1,few,TGTGCCAGCAGCCAAGATCCGCTAGCGGGGAGGCAGTTCTTC,CASSQDPLAGRQFF
TRBV5-1,-,TRBJ2-1,-,TGCGCCAGCAGCTCACAGGCGAATGAGCAGTTCTTC,CASSSQANEQFF
TRBV7-9,-,TRBJ2-1,few,TGTGCCAGCAGCTTAGGACGCGATGAGCAGTTCTTC,CASSLGRDEQFF
TRBV6-2/TRBV6-3,-,TRBJ2-1,-,TGTGCCAGCAGTTACCCGGGGCTCAGGGGCGATGAGCAGTTCTTC,CASSYPGLRGDEQFF
TRBV29-1,TRBD1,TRBJ2-3,-,TGCAGCGTTGAAGGTGGGGACAGGGTTGGAGATACGCAGTATTTT,CSVEGGDRVGDTQYF
TRBV25-1,TRBD1,TRBJ2-5,few,TGTGCCAGCAGTGAATATGGGGGACAGCACTCGGCCCAGTACTTC,CASSEYGGQHSAQYF
TRBV7-2,-,TRBJ2-4,-,TGTGCCAGCAGCATCAAAAACATTCAGTACTTC,CASSIKNIQYF
TRBV10-3,TRBD1,TRBJ2-2,few,TGTGCCATCAGTGAGTCATGGGACAGCCCGAACACCGGGGAGCTGTTTTTT,CAISESWDSPNTGELFF
TRBV12-3/TRBV12-4,TRBD1,TRBJ2-1,few,TGTGCCAGCACCGACTTGGACAGGTCCCACGTGAATGAGCAGTTCTTC,CASTDLDRSHVNEQFF
TRBV4-3,-,TRBJ2-7,few,TGCGCCAGCAGCGTCCTGGTTGGGGCCTTCTACGAGCAGTACTTC,CASSVLVGAFYEQYF
TRBV6-5,-,TRBJ2-2,few,TGTGCCAGCAGTTACCACGGCAGGGTAGGAAACACCGGGGAGCTGTTTTTT,CASSYHGRVGNTGELFF
TRBV30,TRBD1,TRBJ1-2,-,TGTGCCCTCGGGGCAGGGGGCATGGATGGCTACACCTTC,CALGAGGMDGYTF
TRBV2,TRBD1,TRBJ2-2,few,TGTGCCAGCAGTGTTTATCGGACAGGGGCGACCGGGGAGCTGTTTTTT,CASSVYRTGATGELFF
TRBV15,TRBD2,TRBJ2-1,many,TGTGCCACCAATCCGGGACTAGCGGGGTGGGGGTACAATGAGCAGTTCTTC,CATNPGLAGWGYNEQFF
TRBV12-3/TRBV12-4,-,TRBJ2-3,-,TGTGCCAGCAGTTTAGGCACCACAGATACGCAGTATTTT,CASSLGTTDTQYF
TRBV29-1,-,TRBJ2-7,-,TGCAGCGTTGAAGTCAGCTCCTACGAGCAGTACTTC,CSVEVSSYEQYF
TRBV9,-,TRBJ2-7,-,TGTGCCAGCAGCGTAGCTGCAGCGGACTACGAGCAGTACTTC,CASSVAAADYEQYF
TRBV20-1,-,TRBJ2-3,many,TGCAGTGCTGCCGGGACGGAGGTGACAGATACGCAGTATTTT,CSAAGTEVTDTQYF
TRBV12-3/TRBV12-4,-,TRBJ1-1,-,TGTGCCATTGAGGGCAGGAACACTGAAGCTTTCTTT,CAIEGRNTEAFF
TRBV11-2,TRBD2,TRBJ2-7,-,TGTGCCAGCAGCTTAGGTGGTAGCGGGGACTCCTACGAGCAGTACTTC,CASSLGGSGDSYEQYF
TRBV7-8,-,TRBJ2-5,few,TGTGCCAGCAGCTTAGGTCTAGCTGTAGAGACCCAGTACTTC,CASSLGLAVETQYF
TRBV7-2,-,TRBJ1-1,-,TGTGCCAGCAGCTCCTTGCCAGCGAACACTGAAGCTTTCTTT,CASSSLPANTEAFF
TRBV7-2,TRBD2,TRBJ2-7,few,TGTGCCAGCAGCTTCGGAGTAGCGGGAGGGCCGGAGATCAACGAGCAGTACTTC,CASSFGVAGGPEINEQYF
TRBV7-8,TRBD1,TRBJ1-2,-,TGTGCCAGCAGCTTAGAGTCAGGGGGCGTTCGATATGGCTACACCTTC,CASSLESGGVRYGYTF
TRBV5-1,TRBD2,TRBJ2-5,few,TGCGCCAGCAGCCACGGACTAGCGGGATTTGAGGGAGAGACCCAGTACTTC,CASSHGLAGFEGETQYF
TRBV25-1,TRBD1,TRBJ2-7,-,TGTGCCAGCAGTGAATGGGGACAGGGCTACGAGCAGTACTTC,CASSEWGQGYEQYF
TRBV19,TRBD1,TRBJ1-2,-,TGTGCCAGTAGTCCCACCACTTCCTGGACAGGGACGGGTGGCTACACCTTC,CASSPTTSWTGTGGYTF
TRBV6-5,TRBD1,TRBJ2-2,few,TGTGCCAGCAGTTCGGGACAGGGGACCGGGGAGCTGTTTTTT,CASSSGQGTGELFF
TRBV7-9,-,TRBJ1-5,-,TGTGCCAGCAGCTTAGGGGCGCCATGGCAGCCCCAGCATTTT,CASSLGAPWQPQHF
TRBV20-1,-,TRBJ2-5,-,TGCAGTGCTAGATCGCCGGACTTCCAATTCTTC,CSARSPDFQFF
TRBV19,TRBD2,TRBJ2-1,few,TGTGCCACGCAGACTAGCGGGAGGATGAATGAGCAGTTCTTC,CATQTSGRMNEQFF
TRBV19,-,TRBJ1-1,-,TGTGCCAGTAGTATCGCTTCCGGGGGACGCACTGAAGCTTTCTTT,CASSIASGGRTEAFF
TRBV15,TRBD1,TRBJ2-7,many,TGTGCCACCAGCAGACACGGACAGGGAGGTCGCTACGAGCAGTACTTC,CATSRHGQGGRYEQYF
TRBV6-5,TRBD2,TRBJ2-2,few,TGTGCCAGCAGTTACCTTACTAGCGGGGCCGGGGAGCTGTTTTTT,CASSYLTSGAGELFF
TRBV2,-,TRBJ2-1,many,TGTGCCAGCAGGGAGACGGAGCGGAGCAGCTCCTACAATGAGCAGTTCTTC,CASRETERSSSYNEQFF
TRBV4-2,-,TRBJ2-7,few,TGTGCCAGCAGCCCCACTGACAGTTACGAGCAGTACTTC,CASSPTDSYEQYF
TRBV7-6,-,TRBJ2-2,few,TGTGCCAGCAGCCCCTGGGCCCAGAACACCGGGGAGCTGTTTTTT,CASSPWAQNTGELFF
TRBV5-1,-,TRBJ1-3,-,TGCGCCAGCAGCGGCGAAATCTCTGGAAACACCATATATTTT,CASSGEISGNTIYF
TRBV10-3,-,TRBJ2-1,few,TGTGCCATCTCCCTTTACTCGAGCTCCTACAATGAGCAGTTCTTC,CAISLYSSSYNEQFF